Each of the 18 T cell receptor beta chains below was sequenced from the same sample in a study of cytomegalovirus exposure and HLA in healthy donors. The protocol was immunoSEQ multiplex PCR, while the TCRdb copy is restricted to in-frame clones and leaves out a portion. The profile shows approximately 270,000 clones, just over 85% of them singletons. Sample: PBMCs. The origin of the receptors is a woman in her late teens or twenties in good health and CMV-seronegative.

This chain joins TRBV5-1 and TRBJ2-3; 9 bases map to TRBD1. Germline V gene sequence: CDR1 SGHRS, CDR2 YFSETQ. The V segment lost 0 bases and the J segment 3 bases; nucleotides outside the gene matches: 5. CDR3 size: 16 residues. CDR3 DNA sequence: TGCGCCAGCAGCTTGGATGCTGGGACAGGGACAGATACGCAGTATTTT. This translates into CASSLDAGTGTDTQYF.

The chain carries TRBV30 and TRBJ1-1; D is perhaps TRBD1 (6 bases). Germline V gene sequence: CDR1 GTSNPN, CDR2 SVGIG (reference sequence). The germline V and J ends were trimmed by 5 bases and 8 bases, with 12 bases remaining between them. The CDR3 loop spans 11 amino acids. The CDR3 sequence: CAWVGQGEAFF. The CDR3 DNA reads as TGTGCCTGGGTGGGGCAGGGGGAAGCTTTCTTT.

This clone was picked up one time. CDR3 residues: CASSFCDRKGQFAGELFF. The DNA for the CDR3 is TGTGCCAGCAGTTTTTGCGACAGGAAAGGGCAGTTTGCCGGGGAGCTGTTTTTT. The chain has TRBV6-9 and TRBJ2-2; D possibly corresponds to TRBD1 (6 bases). The V end was cut by 4 bases, the J end by 6 bases, with 24 bases between. Germline loops: CDR1 MNHGY, CDR2 SVAAGI. The CDR3 is 18 amino acids.

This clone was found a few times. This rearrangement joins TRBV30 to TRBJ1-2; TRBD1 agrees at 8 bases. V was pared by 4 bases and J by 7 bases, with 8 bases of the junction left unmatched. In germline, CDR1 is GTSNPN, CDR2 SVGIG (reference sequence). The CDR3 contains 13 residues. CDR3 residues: CAWTGGAWGGYTF. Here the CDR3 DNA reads TGTGCCTGGACAGGGGGCGCTTGGGGTGGCTACACCTTC. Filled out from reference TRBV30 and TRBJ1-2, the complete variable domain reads SQTIHQWPATLVQPVGSPLSLECTVEGTSNPNLYWYRQAAGRGLQLLFYSVGIGQISSEVPQNLSASRPQDRQFILSSKKLLLSDSGFYLCAWTGGAWGGYTFGSGTRLTVV.

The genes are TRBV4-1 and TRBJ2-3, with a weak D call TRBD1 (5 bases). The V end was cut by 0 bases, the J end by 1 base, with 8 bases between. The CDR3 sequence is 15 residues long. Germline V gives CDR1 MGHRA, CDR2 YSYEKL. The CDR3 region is CASSQDQGGTDTQYF. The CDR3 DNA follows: TGCGCCAGCAGCCAAGACCAAGGGGGCACAGATACGCAGTATTTT.

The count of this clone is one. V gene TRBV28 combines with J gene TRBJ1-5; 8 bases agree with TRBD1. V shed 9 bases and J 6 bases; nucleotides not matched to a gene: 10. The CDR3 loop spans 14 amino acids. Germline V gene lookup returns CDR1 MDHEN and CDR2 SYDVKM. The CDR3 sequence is CASTQGAMGQPQHF. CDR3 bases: TGTGCCAGTACTCAGGGGGCGATGGGTCAGCCCCAGCATTTT.

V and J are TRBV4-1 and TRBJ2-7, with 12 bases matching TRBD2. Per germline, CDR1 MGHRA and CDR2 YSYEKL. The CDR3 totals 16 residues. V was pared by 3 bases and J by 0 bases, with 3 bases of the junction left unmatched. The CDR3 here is CASSHLGLAGSYEQYF. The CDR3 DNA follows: TGCGCCAGCAGCCACTTGGGACTAGCGGGCTCCTACGAGCAGTACTTC.

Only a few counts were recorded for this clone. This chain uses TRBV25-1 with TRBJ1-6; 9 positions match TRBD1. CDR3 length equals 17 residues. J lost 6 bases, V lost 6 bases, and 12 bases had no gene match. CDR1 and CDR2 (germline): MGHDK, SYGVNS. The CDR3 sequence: CASRGQGYGTINSPLHF. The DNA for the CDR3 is TGTGCCAGCAGGGGACAGGGTTATGGCACGATTAATTCACCCCTCCACTTT. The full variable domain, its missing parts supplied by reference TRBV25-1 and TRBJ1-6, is EADIYQTPRYLVIGTGKKITLECSQTMGHDKMYWYQQDPGMELHLIHYSYGVNSTEKGDLSSESTVSRIRTEHFPLTLESARPSHTSQYLCASRGQGYGTINSPLHFGNGTRLTVT.

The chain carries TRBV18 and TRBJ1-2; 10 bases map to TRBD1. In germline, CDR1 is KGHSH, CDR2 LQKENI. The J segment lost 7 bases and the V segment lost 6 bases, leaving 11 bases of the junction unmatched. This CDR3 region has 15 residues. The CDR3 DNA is TGTGCCAGCTCCCAGATTGACAGGGGGCACCGTGGCTACACCTTC. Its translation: CASSQIDRGHRGYTF.

The CDR3 region is CASSQMGQLYGYTF. In DNA, the CDR3 is TGCGCCAGCAGCCAAATGGGACAGCTCTATGGCTACACCTTC. The chain combines TRBV4-3 with TRBJ1-2; 7 bases line up with TRBD1. This CDR3 has 14 residues. The V segment lost 2 bases and the J segment 4 bases; nucleotides outside the gene matches: 4. CDR1 is LGHNA, CDR2 YSLEER, per germline.

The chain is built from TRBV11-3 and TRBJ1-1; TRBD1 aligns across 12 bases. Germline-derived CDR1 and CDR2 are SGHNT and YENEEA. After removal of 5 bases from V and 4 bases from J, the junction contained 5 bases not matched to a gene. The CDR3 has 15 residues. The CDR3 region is CASSHRDRGPTEAFF. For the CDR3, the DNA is TGTGCCAGCAGCCATCGGGACAGGGGGCCCACTGAAGCTTTCTTT.

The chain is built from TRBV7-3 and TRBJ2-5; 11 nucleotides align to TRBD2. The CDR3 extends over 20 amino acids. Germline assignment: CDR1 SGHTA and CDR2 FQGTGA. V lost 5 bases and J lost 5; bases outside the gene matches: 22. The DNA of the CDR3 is TGTGCCAGCAGCCGCCAGGTAGTTTATAGCGGGGGGGCGGCTGGGGAGACCCAGTACTTC. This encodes CASSRQVVYSGGAAGETQYF.

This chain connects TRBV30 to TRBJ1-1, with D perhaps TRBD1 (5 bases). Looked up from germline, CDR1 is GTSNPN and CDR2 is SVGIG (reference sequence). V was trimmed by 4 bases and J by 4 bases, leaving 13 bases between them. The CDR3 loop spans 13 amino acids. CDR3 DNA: TGTGCCTGGATGCAGGGTATGGGCACTGAAGCTTTCTTT. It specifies CAWMQGMGTEAFF.

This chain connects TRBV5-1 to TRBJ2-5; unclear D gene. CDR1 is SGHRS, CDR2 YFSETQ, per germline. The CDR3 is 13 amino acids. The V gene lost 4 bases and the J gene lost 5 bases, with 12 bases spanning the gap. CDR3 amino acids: CASSQPSAETQYF. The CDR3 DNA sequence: TGCGCCAGCAGCCAGCCGAGCGCGGAGACCCAGTACTTC.

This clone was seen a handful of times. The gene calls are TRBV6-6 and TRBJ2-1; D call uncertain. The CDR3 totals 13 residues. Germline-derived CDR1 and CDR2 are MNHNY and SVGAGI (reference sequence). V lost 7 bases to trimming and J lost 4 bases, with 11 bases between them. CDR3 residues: CASTFGRYNEQFF. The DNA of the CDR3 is TGTGCCAGCACCTTCGGCAGGTACAATGAGCAGTTCTTC.

The CDR3 DNA is TGTGCCAGCAGCCTTATTGACAGGGGGCGAGACTATGGCTACACCTTC. Its protein is CASSLIDRGRDYGYTF. The chain links TRBV7-6 to TRBJ1-2; TRBD1 aligns across 10 bases. Germline values: CDR1 SGHVS, CDR2 FNYEAQ. J was trimmed by 3 bases and V by 5 bases; bases with no gene match: 9. This CDR3 region has 16 residues. The full variable domain, rest sourced from reference TRBV7-6 and TRBJ1-2, is GAGVSQSPRYKVTKRGQDVALRCDPISGHVSLYWYRQALGQGPEFLTYFNYEAQQDKSGLPNDRFSAERPEGSISTLTIQRTEQRDSAMYRCASSLIDRGRDYGYTFGSGTRLTVV.

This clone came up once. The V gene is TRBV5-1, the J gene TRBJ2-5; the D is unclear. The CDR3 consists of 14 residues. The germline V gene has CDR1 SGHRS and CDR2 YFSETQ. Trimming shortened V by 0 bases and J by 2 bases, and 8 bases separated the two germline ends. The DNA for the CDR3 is TGCGCCAGCAGCTTGGCCGCGGTTCAAGAGACCCAGTACTTC. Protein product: CASSLAAVQETQYF.

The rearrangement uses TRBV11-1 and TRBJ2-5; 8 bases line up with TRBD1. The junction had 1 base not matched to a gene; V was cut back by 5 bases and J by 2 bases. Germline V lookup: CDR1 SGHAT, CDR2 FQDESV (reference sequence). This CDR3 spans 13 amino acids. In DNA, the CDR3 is TGTGCCAGCAGCCAGGGGGCTCAAGAGACCCAGTACTTC. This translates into CASSQGAQETQYF.